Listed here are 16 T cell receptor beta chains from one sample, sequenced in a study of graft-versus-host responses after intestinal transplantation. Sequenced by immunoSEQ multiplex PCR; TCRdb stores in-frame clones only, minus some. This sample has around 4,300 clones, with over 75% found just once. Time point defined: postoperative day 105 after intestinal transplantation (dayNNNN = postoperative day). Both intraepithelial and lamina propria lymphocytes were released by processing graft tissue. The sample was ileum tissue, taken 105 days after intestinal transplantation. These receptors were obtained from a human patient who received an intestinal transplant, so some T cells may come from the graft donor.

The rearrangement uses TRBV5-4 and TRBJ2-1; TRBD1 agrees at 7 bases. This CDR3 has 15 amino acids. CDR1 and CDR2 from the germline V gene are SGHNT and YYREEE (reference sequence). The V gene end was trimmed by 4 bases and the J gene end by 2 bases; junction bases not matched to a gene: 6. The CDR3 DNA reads TGTGCCAGCAGCACCCGGACAGGTACCTACAATGAGCAGTTCTTC. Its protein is CASSTRTGTYNEQFF.

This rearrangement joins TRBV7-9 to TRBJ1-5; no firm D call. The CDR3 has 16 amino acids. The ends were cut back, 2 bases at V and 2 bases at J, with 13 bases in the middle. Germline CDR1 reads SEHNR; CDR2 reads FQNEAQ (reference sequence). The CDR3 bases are TGTGCCAGCAGCTTATCTTACGGGGTCGGCAATCAGCCCCAGCATTTT. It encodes CASSLSYGVGNQPQHF.

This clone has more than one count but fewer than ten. The CDR3 reads CASRLQNTEAFF. The CDR3 bases are TGTGCAAGTCGCTTACAGAACACTGAAGCTTTCTTT. V is TRBV12-2 and J is TRBJ1-1; the table's D call, TRBD1, was not checked against the DNA. TRBV12-2 is deemed a pseudogene. CDR3 length: 12 residues.

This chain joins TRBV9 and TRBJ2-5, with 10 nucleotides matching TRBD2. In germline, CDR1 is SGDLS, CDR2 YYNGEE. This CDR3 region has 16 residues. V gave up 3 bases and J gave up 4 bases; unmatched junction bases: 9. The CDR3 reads CASSDSLAGVRETQYF. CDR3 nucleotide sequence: TGTGCCAGCAGCGACTCGCTAGCGGGAGTGCGAGAGACCCAGTACTTC.

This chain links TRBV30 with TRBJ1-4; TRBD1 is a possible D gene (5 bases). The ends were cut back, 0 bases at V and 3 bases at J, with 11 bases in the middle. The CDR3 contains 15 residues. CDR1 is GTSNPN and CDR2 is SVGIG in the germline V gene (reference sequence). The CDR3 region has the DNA TGTGCCTGGAGTGTACTGCAGGGTCCTAATGAAAAACTGTTTTTT. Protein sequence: CAWSVLQGPNEKLFF.

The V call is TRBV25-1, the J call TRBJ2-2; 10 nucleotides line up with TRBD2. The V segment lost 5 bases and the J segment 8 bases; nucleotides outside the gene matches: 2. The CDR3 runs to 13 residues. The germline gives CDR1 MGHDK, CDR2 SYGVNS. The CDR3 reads CASSSGRAGELFF. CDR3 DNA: TGTGCCAGCAGTAGCGGGAGGGCAGGGGAGCTGTTTTTT.

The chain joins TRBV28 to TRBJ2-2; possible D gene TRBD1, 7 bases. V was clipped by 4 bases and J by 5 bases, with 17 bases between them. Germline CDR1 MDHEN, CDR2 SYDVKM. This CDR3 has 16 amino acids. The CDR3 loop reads CASSSPSQGRTGELFF. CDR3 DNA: TGTGCCAGCAGTTCCCCCTCACAGGGGAGGACCGGGGAGCTGTTTTTT.

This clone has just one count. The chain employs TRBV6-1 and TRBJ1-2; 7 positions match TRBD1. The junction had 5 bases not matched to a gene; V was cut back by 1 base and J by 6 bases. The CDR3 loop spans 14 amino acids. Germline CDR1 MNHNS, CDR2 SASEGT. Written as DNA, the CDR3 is TGTGCCAGCAGTGAAGGAGGGGGCGCGGATGGCTACACCTTC. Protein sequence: CASSEGGGADGYTF.

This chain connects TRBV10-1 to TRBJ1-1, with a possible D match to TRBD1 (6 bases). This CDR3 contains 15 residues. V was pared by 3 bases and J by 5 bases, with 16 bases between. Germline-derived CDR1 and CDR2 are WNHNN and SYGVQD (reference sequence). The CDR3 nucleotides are TGCGCCAGCAGTGAAGGGACAAGTTGGTATACTGAAGCTTTCTTT. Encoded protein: CASSEGTSWYTEAFF.

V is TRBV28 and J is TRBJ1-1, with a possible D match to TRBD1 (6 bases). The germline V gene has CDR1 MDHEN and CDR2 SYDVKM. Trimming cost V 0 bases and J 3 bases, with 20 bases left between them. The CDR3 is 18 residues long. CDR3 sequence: CASSLWSGALNLDTEAFF. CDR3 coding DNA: TGTGCCAGCAGTTTATGGTCGGGGGCGCTTAATCTTGACACTGAAGCTTTCTTT.

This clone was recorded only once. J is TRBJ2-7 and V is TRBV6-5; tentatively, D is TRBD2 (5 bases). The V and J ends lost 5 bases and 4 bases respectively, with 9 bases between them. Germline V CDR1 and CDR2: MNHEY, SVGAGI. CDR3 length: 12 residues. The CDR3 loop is CASSRAEYEQYF. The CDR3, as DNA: TGTGCCAGCAGTAGAGCGGAGTACGAGCAGTACTTC.

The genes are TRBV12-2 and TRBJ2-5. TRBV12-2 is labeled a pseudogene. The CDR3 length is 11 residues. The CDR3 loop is CASRLTETQYF. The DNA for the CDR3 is TGTGCAAGTCGCTTAACGGAGACCCAGTACTTC.

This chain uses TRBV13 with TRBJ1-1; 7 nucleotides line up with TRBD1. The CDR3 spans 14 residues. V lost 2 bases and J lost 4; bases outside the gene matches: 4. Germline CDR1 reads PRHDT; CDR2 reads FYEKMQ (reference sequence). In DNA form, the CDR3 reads TGTGCCAGCAGCTTAAATTCAGGGGGCACTGAAGCTTTCTTT. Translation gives CASSLNSGGTEAFF.

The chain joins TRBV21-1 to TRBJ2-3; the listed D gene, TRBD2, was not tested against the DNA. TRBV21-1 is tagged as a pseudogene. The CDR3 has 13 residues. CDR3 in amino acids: CASSKDFTDTQYF. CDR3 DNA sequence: TGTGCCAGCAGCAAGGACTTCACAGATACGCAGTATTTT.

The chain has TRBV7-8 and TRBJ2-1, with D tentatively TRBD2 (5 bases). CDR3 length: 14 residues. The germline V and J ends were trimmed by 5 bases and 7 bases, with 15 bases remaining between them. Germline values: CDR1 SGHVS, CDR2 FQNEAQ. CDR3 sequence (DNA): TGTGCCAGCAGCCCGATTTCGGGGTGGAATGAGCAGTTCTTC. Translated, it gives CASSPISGWNEQFF.

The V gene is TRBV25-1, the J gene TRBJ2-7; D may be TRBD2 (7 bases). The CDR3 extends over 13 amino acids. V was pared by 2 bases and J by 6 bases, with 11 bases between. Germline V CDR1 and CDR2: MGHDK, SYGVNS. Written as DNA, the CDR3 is TGTGCCAGCAGTGAAGAGGGGGGGGCCGAGCAGTACTTC. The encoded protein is CASSEEGGAEQYF.